This T cell receptor (beta chain) is drawn from a study of T cells expressing NK-cell markers (dated by TCRdb to 2019 to 2021). In the study overall: In sorted CD3+CD56+NKG2C+, CD3+CD56+NKG2C- and CD3+CD56-NKG2C+ T-cell subsets from several donors, TCR beta-chain repertoires were profiled. Sequencing of the libraries produced 2 x 150 bp reads on Illumina HiSeq 2000/2500, MiSeq or NextSeq. All eight donors whose samples were sequenced were randomly selected healthy volunteers, three of them men and five women. Of the eight sequenced donors, seven were found to be HCMV-seropositive and one was found to be HCMV-seronegative. Here is what the overall study found, with its caveats: For roughly six donors, the dominant CD3+CD56+NKG2C+ clonotypes were among the top 10 CD8+ clonotypes and accounted for roughly 1.0-7.5% of CD8+ T cells. Those dominant clonotypes were again the most abundant among CD3+CD56-NKG2C+ cells in several donors, at about 28.3-65%. Whether the expanded NKG2C-expressing T cell clones were specific for HCMV antigens was left unclear.

To determine HCMV serostatus, a commercial ELISA kit was used to detect HCMV-specific IgG in serum. Ficoll density gradient centrifugation was used to isolate peripheral blood mononuclear cells from blood. The instrument was an Illumina HiSeq 2000. TCR beta cDNA libraries were prepared using 5'RACE template switching, which introduced a universal primer site and unique molecular identifiers. Synthesis of cDNA was primed from the TCR beta constant segment and was followed by two consecutive PCR amplification steps. On the study's bioinformatics: MIGEC was used to demultiplex reads and group reads by UMI, and MiTCR was used to assemble and quantify clonotypes. To remove erroneous sequences, TCR cDNA sequences were retained only when supported by two or more reads. Downstream repertoire analysis used the tcR package, and clonotypes were matched across fractions by CDR3 nucleotide sequence plus V segment. VDJmatch was used to annotate antigen specificity against VDJdb, with one amino acid substitution in CDR3 permitted. TCRdb reprocessed the reads, reporting each CDR3 protein sequence once and no DNA. The V and J calls reflect TCRdb's pipeline rather than the authors' work. This sample's clone table shows hundreds of thousands of distinct CDR3 sequences. 4% to 4.5% of the sample belongs to the ten largest clones.

The CDR1 and CDR2 encoded by the germline V gene are SGHTA and FQGTGA. The CDR3 covers 13 residues, taking in both the cysteine and the phenylalanine. The entry carries no DNA sequence. In the case of this clonotype: Its antigen is currently not known.

The V and J genes are TRBV7-3 and TRBJ2-3. The source is a woman aged 18 to 75 in good health. The specimen sequenced was blood T cells: a sorted CD56 or NKG2C T cell subset, CD4+ or CD8+ T cells, or bulk PBMC T cells (not recorded which). The CDR3 in this case is CASSLTLGDTQYF.